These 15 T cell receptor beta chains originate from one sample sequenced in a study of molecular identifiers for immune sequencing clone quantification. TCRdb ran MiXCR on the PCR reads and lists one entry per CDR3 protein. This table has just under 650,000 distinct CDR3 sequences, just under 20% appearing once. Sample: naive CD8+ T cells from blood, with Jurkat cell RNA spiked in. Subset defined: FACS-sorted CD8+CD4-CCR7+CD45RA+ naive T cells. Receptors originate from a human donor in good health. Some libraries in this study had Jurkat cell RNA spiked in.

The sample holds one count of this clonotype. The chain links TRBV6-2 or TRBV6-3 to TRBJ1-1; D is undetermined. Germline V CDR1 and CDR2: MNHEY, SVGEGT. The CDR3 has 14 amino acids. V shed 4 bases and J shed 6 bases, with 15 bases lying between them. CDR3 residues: CASSCSSGFAEAFF. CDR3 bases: TGTGCCAGCAGTTGCTCTTCGGGGTTCGCTGAAGCTTTCTTT.

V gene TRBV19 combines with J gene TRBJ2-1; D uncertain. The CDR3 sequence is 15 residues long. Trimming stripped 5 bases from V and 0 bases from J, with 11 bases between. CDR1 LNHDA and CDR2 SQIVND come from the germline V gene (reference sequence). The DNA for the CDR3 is TGTGCCAGTAGTGAAAGACCGATCTCCTACAATGAGCAGTTCTTC. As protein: CASSERPISYNEQFF.

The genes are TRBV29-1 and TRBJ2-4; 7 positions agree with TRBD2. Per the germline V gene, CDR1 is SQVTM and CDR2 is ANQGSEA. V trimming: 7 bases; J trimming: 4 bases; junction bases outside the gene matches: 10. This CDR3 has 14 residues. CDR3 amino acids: CSAGEGMAKNIQYF. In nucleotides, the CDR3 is TGCAGCGCCGGGGAGGGGATGGCAAAAAACATTCAGTACTTC.

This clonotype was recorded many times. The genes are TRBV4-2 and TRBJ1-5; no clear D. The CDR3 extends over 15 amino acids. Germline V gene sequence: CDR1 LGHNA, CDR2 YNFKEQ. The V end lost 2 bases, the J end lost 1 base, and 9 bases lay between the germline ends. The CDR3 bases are TGTGCCAGCAGCCAATCGGAGAGCAGCAATCAGCCCCAGCATTTT. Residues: CASSQSESSNQPQHF.

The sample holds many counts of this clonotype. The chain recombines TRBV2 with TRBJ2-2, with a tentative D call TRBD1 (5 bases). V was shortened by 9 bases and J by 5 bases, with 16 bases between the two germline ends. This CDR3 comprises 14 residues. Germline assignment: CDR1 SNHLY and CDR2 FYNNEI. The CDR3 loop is CARTRSDSTGELFF. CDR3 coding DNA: TGTGCCAGAACCAGATCCGACAGTACCGGGGAGCTGTTTTTT.

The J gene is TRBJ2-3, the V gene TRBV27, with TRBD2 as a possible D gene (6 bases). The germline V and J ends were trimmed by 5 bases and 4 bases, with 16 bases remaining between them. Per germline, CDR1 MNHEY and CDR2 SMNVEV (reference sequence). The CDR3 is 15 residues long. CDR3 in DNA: TGTGCCAGCAGTATCCGCGGGACTCTCCCAGATACGCAGTATTTT. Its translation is CASSIRGTLPDTQYF.

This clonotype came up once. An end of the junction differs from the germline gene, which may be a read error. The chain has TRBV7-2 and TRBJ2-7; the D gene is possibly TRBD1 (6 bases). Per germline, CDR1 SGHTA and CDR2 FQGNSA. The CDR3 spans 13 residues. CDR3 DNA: TGTGCCAGCAGCCTCGACAGGACCTACGGGCAGTACTTC. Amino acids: CASSLDRTYGQYF. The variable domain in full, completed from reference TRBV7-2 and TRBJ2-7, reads GAGVSQSPSNKVTEKGKDVELRCDPISGHTALYWYRQSLGQGLEFLIYFQGNSAPDKSGLPSDRFSAERTGGSVSTLTIQRTQQEDSAVYLCASSLDRTYGQYFGPGTRLTVT.

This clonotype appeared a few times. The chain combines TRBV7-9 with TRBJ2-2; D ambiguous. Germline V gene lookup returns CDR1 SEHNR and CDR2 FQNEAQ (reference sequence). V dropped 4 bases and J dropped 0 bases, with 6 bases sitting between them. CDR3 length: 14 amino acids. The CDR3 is CASSSYANTGELFF. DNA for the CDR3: TGTGCCAGCAGCTCGTACGCGAACACCGGGGAGCTGTTTTTT.

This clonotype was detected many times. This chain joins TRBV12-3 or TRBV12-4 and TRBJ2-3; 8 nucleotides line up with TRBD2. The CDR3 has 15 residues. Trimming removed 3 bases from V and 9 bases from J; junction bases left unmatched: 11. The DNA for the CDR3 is TGTGCCAGCAGTTTCGCTTCGGGAGGGCCGTGGACGCAGTATTTT. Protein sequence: CASSFASGGPWTQYF.

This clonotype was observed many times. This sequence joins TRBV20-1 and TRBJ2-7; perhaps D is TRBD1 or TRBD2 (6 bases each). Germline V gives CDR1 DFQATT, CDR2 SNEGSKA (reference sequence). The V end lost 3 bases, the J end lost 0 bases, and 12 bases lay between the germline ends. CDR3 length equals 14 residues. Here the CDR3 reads CSASEGGHSYEQYF. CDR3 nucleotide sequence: TGCAGTGCTAGTGAGGGGGGCCACTCCTACGAGCAGTACTTC.

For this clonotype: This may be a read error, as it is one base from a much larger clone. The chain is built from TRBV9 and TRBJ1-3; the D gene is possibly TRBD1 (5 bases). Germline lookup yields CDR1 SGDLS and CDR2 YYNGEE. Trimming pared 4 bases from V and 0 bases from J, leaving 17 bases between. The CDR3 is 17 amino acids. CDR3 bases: TGTGCCAGCAGCCCCGGGACGGTGCAAAGCTCTGGAAACACCATATATTTT. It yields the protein CASSPGTVQSSGNTIYF.

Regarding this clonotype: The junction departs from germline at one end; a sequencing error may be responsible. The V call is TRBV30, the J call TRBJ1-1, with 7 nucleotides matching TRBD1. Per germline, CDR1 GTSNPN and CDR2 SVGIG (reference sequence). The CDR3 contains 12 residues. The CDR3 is CARSLVTGEAFF. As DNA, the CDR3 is TGTGCCCGGAGTTTAGTGACAGGGGAAGCTTTCTTT. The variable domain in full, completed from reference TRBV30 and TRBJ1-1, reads SQTIHQWPATLVQPVGSPLSLECTVEGTSNPNLYWYRQAAGRGLQLLFYSVGIGQISSEVPQNLSASRPQDRQFILSSKKLLLSDSGFYLCARSLVTGEAFFGQGTRLTVV.

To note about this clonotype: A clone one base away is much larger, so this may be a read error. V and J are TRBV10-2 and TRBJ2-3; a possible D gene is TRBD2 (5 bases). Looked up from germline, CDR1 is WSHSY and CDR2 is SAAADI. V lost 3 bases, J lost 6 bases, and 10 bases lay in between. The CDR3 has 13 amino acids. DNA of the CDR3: TGCGCCAGCAGTGATTCTGGCGGGGATACGCAGTATTTT. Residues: CASSDSGGDTQYF.

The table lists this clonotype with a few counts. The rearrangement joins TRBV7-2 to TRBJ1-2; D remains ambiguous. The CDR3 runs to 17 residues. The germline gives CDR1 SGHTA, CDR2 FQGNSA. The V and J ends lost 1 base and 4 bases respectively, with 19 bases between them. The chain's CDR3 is CASSLVPPFQSAYGYTF. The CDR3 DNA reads TGTGCCAGCAGCTTAGTTCCCCCCTTTCAGTCCGCCTATGGCTACACCTTC.

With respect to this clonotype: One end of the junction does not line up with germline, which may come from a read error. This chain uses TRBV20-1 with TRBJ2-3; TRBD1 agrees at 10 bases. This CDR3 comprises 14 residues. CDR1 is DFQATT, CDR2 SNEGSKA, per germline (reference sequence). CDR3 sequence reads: CSAGTGVNTDTQCF. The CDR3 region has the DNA TGCAGTGCTGGGACAGGGGTGAACACAGATACGCAGTGTTTT.